One T cell receptor beta chain is described in this entry. This CDR3 spans 15 amino acids. Trimming took 0 bases from V and 5 from J, leaving 13 bases between them. CDR1 is LGHNA, CDR2 YSLEER, per germline. This sample stems from a study of T cell responses to AZD1222 COVID-19 vaccine. The data were produced by immunoSEQ multiplex PCR, yet TCRdb's version contains in-frame clones alone and is incomplete. The profile covers 65,000 to 95,000 clones, with more than 75% appearing a single time and more than 10% taken by the ten largest. The clonotype originates from an adult in good health. The material sequenced was peripheral blood, taken on day 0 of AZD1222 vaccination. The rearrangement joins TRBV4-3 to TRBJ1-2, with D perhaps TRBD1 (6 bases). The CDR3, as DNA: TGCGCCAGCAGCCAAGAATTAGAGGACAGTTATGGCTACACCTTC. The encoded protein is CASSQELEDSYGYTF.